These 9 T cell receptor beta chains came from one sample sequenced in a study of cytomegalovirus exposure and HLA in healthy donors. Primers for the PCR totalled 60 Vbeta and 13 Jbeta. TCRdb's copy holds only in-frame clones and misses some; the assay was immunoSEQ multiplex PCR. The table shows 100,000 to 140,000 clones, with over 65% occurring only once. Sample: PBMCs. The receptors here all came from a woman between 35 and 50 years old in good health and CMV-seropositive.

A single count supports this clone. Mismatch with germline at one junction end may stem from a read error. At the DNA level, this CDR3 is encoded by other sequences in the same sample as well. The V gene is TRBV27, the J gene TRBJ1-5; no reliable D call. CDR3 size: 14 residues. The germline CDR1 and CDR2 sequences are MNHEY and SMNVEV (reference sequence). The CDR3 bases are TGTGCCAGCAGTTTGTACAGCTTCAATCAGCCCCAGCACTTT. Protein product: CASSLYSFNQPQHF.

The CDR3 sequence: CATGGMIYEQYF. CDR3 in DNA: TGTGCCACCGGCGGTATGATATACGAGCAGTACTTC. V is TRBV2 and J is TRBJ2-7; D is undetermined. This CDR3 is 12 amino acids long. Germline V CDR1 and CDR2: SNHLY, FYNNEI. The V gene lost 10 bases and the J gene lost 4 bases, with 14 bases spanning the gap.

V gene TRBV9 combines with J gene TRBJ2-5; D is undetermined. Germline lookup yields CDR1 SGDLS and CDR2 YYNGEE. This CDR3 comprises 12 residues. Trimming took 0 bases from V and 4 from J, leaving 4 bases between them. CDR3 nucleotide sequence: TGTGCCAGCAGCGTAGCAGGAGAGACCCAGTACTTC. Translating gives CASSVAGETQYF.

This clone was detected a few times. The chain couples TRBV19 to TRBJ1-5, with 8 bases lining up with TRBD1. Germline CDR1 is LNHDA and CDR2 is SQIVND (reference sequence). V lost 6 bases and J lost 2; bases outside the gene matches: 6. The CDR3 spans 15 residues. CDR3 in amino acids: CASRAQDRGNQPQHF. In nucleotides, the CDR3 is TGTGCCAGTAGGGCCCAGGACAGGGGCAATCAGCCCCAGCATTTT.

The count of this clone is one. V gene TRBV4-1 combines with J gene TRBJ2-4, with no clear D. This CDR3 comprises 17 residues. Trimming pared 0 bases from V and 0 bases from J, leaving 12 bases between. From germline, CDR1 is MGHRA and CDR2 YSYEKL. CDR3 sequence reads: CASSQDLSVTAKNIQYF. Here the CDR3 DNA reads TGCGCCAGCAGCCAAGATCTTTCAGTCACAGCCAAAAACATTCAGTACTTC.

V gene TRBV19 combines with J gene TRBJ1-4; no clear D gene. Germline V gives CDR1 LNHDA, CDR2 SQIVND (reference sequence). V was pared by 3 bases and J by 8 bases, with 10 bases between. This CDR3 spans 13 amino acids. The CDR3 bases are TGTGCCAGTAGTATGCAGGTTTGGGAAAAACTGTTTTTT. This encodes CASSMQVWEKLFF.

The CDR3 protein is CASTQEVGGSETQYF. In DNA form, the CDR3 reads TGTGCCAGCACCCAGGAGGTCGGGGGGTCGGAGACCCAGTACTTC. The chain is built from TRBV6-1 and TRBJ2-5, with TRBD2 identical over 7 bases. Germline CDR1 MNHNS, CDR2 SASEGT. The length of the CDR3 is 15 residues. The ends lost 7 bases at V and 5 bases at J; junction bases unmatched: 13.

The V gene is TRBV5-1, the J gene TRBJ2-4; 8 bases map to TRBD1. In germline, CDR1 is SGHRS, CDR2 YFSETQ. V lost 4 bases to trimming and J lost 0 bases; unmatched junction nucleotides: 6. The CDR3 totals 16 residues. This chain's CDR3 is CASSMTGDLAKNIQYF. In nucleotides, the CDR3 is TGCGCCAGCAGCATGACAGGGGACCTAGCCAAAAACATTCAGTACTTC.

The chain uses TRBV4-2 and TRBJ1-1; the match to TRBD1 covers 11 bases. After removal of 4 bases from V and 4 bases from J, the junction contained 8 bases not matched to a gene. Germline assignment: CDR1 LGHNA and CDR2 YNFKEQ. The CDR3 has 16 residues. As DNA, the CDR3 is TGTGCCAGCAGCCGGACAGGGGGCTCCCTTAGCACTGAAGCTTTCTTT. It codes for CASSRTGGSLSTEAFF.